This is a list of T cell receptor beta chains from one sample in a study of regulatory T cells in long-lasting Graves disease. TCRdb analysed the multiplex PCR reads with MiXCR anew, one entry per CDR3 protein. The data show some 370,000 distinct CDR3 sequences, with around 21% seen just once and roughly 20% held by the top ten. Specimen: peripheral blood mononuclear cells (PBMCs), collected when the disease was refractory, from a patient treated with antithyroid drugs. The receptors come from a female donor with Graves disease. Both conserved end residues are trimmed from each CDR3.

len: 13
v_gene: TRBV15
j_gene: TRBJ2-5
CDR3aa: ATSRGEVLRETQY

len: 13
v_gene: TRBV7-8
j_gene: TRBJ2-7
CDR3aa: ASSLWGVGAYEQY

len: 10
v_gene: TRBV6-1
j_gene: TRBJ1-2
CDR3aa: ASSPDWRGYT

len: 11
v_gene: TRBV29-1
j_gene: TRBJ2-5
CDR3aa: SVEVRGLETQY

len: 11
v_gene: TRBV12-3/TRBV12-4
j_gene: TRBJ1-5
CDR3aa: ASSFRSNQPQH

len: 13
v_gene: TRBV7-8
j_gene: TRBJ1-3
CDR3aa: ASSSDSYPGNTIY

len: 10
v_gene: TRBV20-1
j_gene: TRBJ2-7
CDR3aa: SVRTGPNEQY

len: 12
v_gene: TRBV27
j_gene: TRBJ1-5
CDR3aa: ASSVERGSQPQH

len: 13
v_gene: TRBV11-2
j_gene: TRBJ2-7
CDR3aa: ASSLRGTGSYEQY

len: 12
v_gene: TRBV10-3
j_gene: TRBJ2-7
CDR3aa: AISGTSGTHEQY

len: 12
v_gene: TRBV7-2
j_gene: TRBJ2-7
CDR3aa: ASSLDPGSYEQY

len: 11
v_gene: TRBV19
j_gene: TRBJ2-2
CDR3aa: ASSFLSTGELF

len: 14
v_gene: TRBV7-6
j_gene: TRBJ2-1
CDR3aa: ASSPQPSGASNEQF

len: 14
v_gene: TRBV28
j_gene: TRBJ1-1
CDR3aa: ASSLSPRLMNTEAF

len: 12
v_gene: TRBV11-1
j_gene: TRBJ2-5
CDR3aa: ASSLDTGKETQY

len: 10
v_gene: TRBV19
j_gene: TRBJ1-1
CDR3aa: ASTGRDTEAF

len: 11
v_gene: TRBV6-5
j_gene: TRBJ2-7
CDR3aa: ASSYAGGVEQY

len: 12
v_gene: TRBV5-1
j_gene: TRBJ1-2
CDR3aa: ASTVGQRNYGYT

len: 15
v_gene: TRBV7-9
j_gene: TRBJ2-7
CDR3aa: ASSLAGTSGRINEQY

len: 13
v_gene: TRBV7-2
j_gene: TRBJ1-2
CDR3aa: ASSSIQGWSNGYT

len: 13
v_gene: TRBV6-2/TRBV6-3
j_gene: TRBJ2-2
CDR3aa: ASSDRGIRAGELF

len: 13
v_gene: TRBV10-3
j_gene: TRBJ1-2
CDR3aa: ASSYSKRVDYGYT

len: 12
v_gene: TRBV12-3/TRBV12-4
j_gene: TRBJ2-1
CDR3aa: ASSLVTGGNEQF

len: 15
v_gene: TRBV9
j_gene: TRBJ2-5
CDR3aa: ASSPYGGQGAGETQY

len: 14
v_gene: TRBV20-1
j_gene: TRBJ1-6
CDR3aa: SPLGGISSYNSPLH

len: 13
v_gene: TRBV7-2
j_gene: TRBJ2-7
CDR3aa: ASSPTSGREDEQY

len: 14
v_gene: TRBV6-6
j_gene: TRBJ1-1
CDR3aa: ASSYSGDLRNTEAF

len: 13
v_gene: TRBV20-1
j_gene: TRBJ1-1
CDR3aa: SAREWRRVNTEAF

len: 12
v_gene: TRBV7-2
j_gene: TRBJ1-4
CDR3aa: ASSWDGPNEKLF

len: 12
v_gene: TRBV20-1
j_gene: TRBJ2-5
CDR3aa: SARDARREETQY

len: 12
v_gene: TRBV28
j_gene: TRBJ1-1
CDR3aa: ASSQDRRYTEAF

len: 14
v_gene: TRBV20-1
j_gene: TRBJ1-5
CDR3aa: SARDISGQVNQPQH

len: 16
v_gene: TRBV6-1
j_gene: TRBJ2-2
CDR3aa: ASSAGPSDWENTGELF